These T cell receptor beta chains were read from a single sample in a study of cytotoxic CD8 clonotypes in ibrutinib-treated CLL. This table comes from immunoSEQ multiplex PCR, and its TCRdb copy is limited to in-frame clones, with some not included. The sample lists about 60,000 clones, 55% to 70% seen once, with about a fifth in the top ten. Source: PBMCs, taken after 24 months of ibrutinib treatment. These receptors all come from a human donor with chronic lymphocytic leukemia. Both conserved end residues are part of each CDR3. The D gene is left open where the match is weak. Not every row has a clone size; where given, it reads once, few, many or a size class.

d_call	j_call	v_call	clone_size	cdr3_aa	cdr3_nt
.	TRBJ1-5	TRBV6-1	many	CASSGVYSNQPQHF	TGTGCCAGCAGTGGGGTATATAGCAATCAGCCCCAGCATTTT
.	TRBJ1-5	TRBV6-1	.	CASSEASREEPQHF	TGTGCCAGCAGTGAAGCGTCGAGGGAAGAGCCCCAGCATTTT
TRBD1	TRBJ2-7	TRBV6-5	.	CASRGQGRDEQYF	TGTGCCAGCAGGGGACAGGGAAGAGACGAGCAGTACTTC
.	TRBJ2-1	TRBV9	.	CASSPGVDSYNEQFF	TGTGCCAGCAGCCCCGGGGTCGACTCCTACAATGAGCAGTTCTTC
.	TRBJ2-1	TRBV2	.	CASSGRGRSNEQFF	TGTGCCAGCAGTGGCCGGGGGAGGAGCAATGAGCAGTTCTTC
.	TRBJ1-3	TRBV5-1	many	CASSLETGTGNTIYF	TGCGCCAGCAGCTTGGAAACAGGGACTGGAAACACCATATATTTT
.	TRBJ1-5	TRBV28	.	CASSLHGAGQPQHF	TGTGCCAGCAGTTTACATGGGGCAGGTCAGCCCCAGCATTTT
.	TRBJ1-5	TRBV28	.	CASKRGGNQPQHF	TGTGCCAGCAAGAGAGGGGGCAATCAGCCCCAGCATTTT
.	TRBJ2-1	TRBV7-9	few	CASSLVRDYNEQFF	TGTGCCAGCAGCTTAGTACGCGATTACAATGAGCAGTTCTTC
.	TRBJ2-5	TRBV19	.	CASSIDPLRTQYF	TGTGCCAGTAGTATCGACCCCCTGAGGACCCAGTACTTC
TRBD1	TRBJ1-5	TRBV7-9	few	CASSRQGRQPQHF	TGTGCCAGCAGCCGACAGGGCCGACAGCCCCAGCATTTT
.	TRBJ1-1	TRBV5-1	.	CASSLGQADTEAFF	TGCGCCAGCAGCTTGGGACAGGCCGACACTGAAGCTTTCTTT
TRBD2	TRBJ2-2	TRBV15	.	CATSRVTSGGTRSNTGELFF	TGTGCCACCAGCAGAGTTACTAGCGGGGGAACCCGTTCGAACACCGGGGAGCTGTTTTTT
.	TRBJ2-1	TRBV11-3	many	CASSLGAVRDEQFF	TGTGCCAGCAGCTTAGGGGCGGTACGGGATGAGCAGTTCTTC
.	TRBJ1-3	TRBV6-5	once	CASSYSGGTSGNTIYF	TGTGCCAGCAGTTACTCGGGGGGGACCTCTGGAAACACCATATATTTT
TRBD2	TRBJ2-7	TRBV7-2	few	CASSRSGREHEQYF	TGTGCCAGCAGCCGTAGCGGGAGGGAGCACGAGCAGTACTTC
.	TRBJ2-3	TRBV7-9	once	CASSYGHRNPDTQYF	TGTGCCAGCAGCTACGGACACCGTAATCCAGATACGCAGTATTTT
.	TRBJ2-4	TRBV27	.	CASSILAKNIQYF	TGTGCCAGCAGTATTCTAGCCAAAAACATTCAGTACTTC
TRBD1	TRBJ1-5	TRBV5-1	.	CASSSGGTDQNQPQHF	TGCGCCAGCAGCTCGGGAGGGACAGACCAGAATCAGCCCCAGCATTTT
.	TRBJ2-3	TRBV7-9	.	CASSPENTQYF	TGTGCCAGCAGCCCGGAAAATACGCAGTATTTT
.	TRBJ1-5	TRBV5-6	few	CASSLWGLNQPQHF	TGTGCCAGCAGCTTATGGGGGTTGAATCAGCCCCAGCATTTT
TRBD1	TRBJ1-4	TRBV5-1	.	CASSPGTGVEKLFF	TGCGCCAGCAGCCCGGGGACAGGGGTCGAAAAACTGTTTTTT
.	TRBJ2-1	TRBV19	few	CASTGTVGYNEQFF	TGTGCCAGTACCGGGACCGTAGGGTACAATGAGCAGTTCTTC
TRBD1	TRBJ1-4	TRBV25-1	.	CASSESYRGPGEKLFF	TGTGCCAGCAGTGAATCTTACAGGGGGCCTGGGGAAAAACTGTTTTTT
TRBD2	TRBJ2-2	TRBV28	once	CASMGGLAGTGELFF	TGTGCCAGCATGGGTGGGCTAGCGGGCACCGGGGAGCTGTTTTTT
TRBD1	TRBJ1-1	TRBV25-1	few	CASSEWRQGARTEAFF	TGTGCCAGCAGTGAATGGCGACAGGGGGCGCGGACTGAAGCTTTCTTT
TRBD2	TRBJ2-1	TRBV5-1	.	CASSHGTSGKFDEQFF	TGCGCCAGCAGCCACGGGACTAGCGGGAAATTCGATGAGCAGTTCTTC
.	TRBJ2-7	TRBV10-3	many	CAIGLRGFYEQYF	TGTGCCATCGGGCTGAGGGGGTTCTACGAGCAGTACTTC
TRBD1	TRBJ1-5	TRBV13	.	CASSQGQFNQPQHF	TGTGCCAGCAGCCAGGGACAGTTCAATCAGCCCCAGCATTTT
.	TRBJ2-3	TRBV5-4	.	CASSPLVRTDTQYF	TGTGCCAGCAGCCCACTGGTCCGGACAGATACGCAGTATTTT
.	TRBJ2-7	TRBV27	few	CASSSPPSYEQYF	TGTGCCAGCAGTTCGCCCCCGAGCTACGAGCAGTACTTC
TRBD2	TRBJ2-1	TRBV11-2	.	CASSLAGTSPTNEQFF	TGTGCCAGCAGCTTAGCGGGGACTAGCCCCACTAATGAGCAGTTCTTC
.	TRBJ2-1	TRBV6-6	.	CASSYLDYPPYNEQFF	TGTGCCAGCAGTTATTTGGACTACCCTCCTTACAATGAGCAGTTCTTC
.	TRBJ1-5	TRBV2	few	CASSEWVDQPQHF	TGTGCCAGCAGTGAATGGGTAGACCAGCCCCAGCATTTT
.	TRBJ1-2	TRBV28	.	CASRPQGPNYGYTF	TGTGCCAGCAGACCCCAGGGCCCTAACTATGGCTACACCTTC
.	TRBJ1-6	TRBV16	.	CASSQFSQAVYNSPLHF	TGTGCCAGCAGCCAATTTAGCCAGGCCGTCTATAATTCACCCCTCCACTTT
.	TRBJ2-1	TRBV5-1	few	CASSLIDGGEQFF	TGCGCCAGCAGCTTGATAGACGGGGGTGAGCAGTTCTTC
.	TRBJ1-4	TRBV28	.	CASRGYMELFF	TGTGCCAGCAGGGGTTACATGGAACTGTTTTTT
.	TRBJ1-3	TRBV5-6	.	CASSLRAGSGNTIYF	TGTGCCAGCAGCTTGCGGGCAGGTTCTGGAAACACCATATATTTT
.	TRBJ2-7	TRBV2	.	CASKETGNSYEQYF	TGTGCCAGCAAAGAGACAGGCAACTCCTACGAGCAGTACTTC
TRBD1	TRBJ1-5	TRBV6-1	few	CASRQGDQPQHF	TGTGCCAGCAGACAGGGGGATCAGCCCCAGCATTTT
TRBD2	TRBJ2-1	TRBV27	.	CASSLTSGGLSYNEQFF	TGTGCCAGCAGTCTGACTAGCGGGGGACTTTCCTACAATGAGCAGTTCTTC
TRBD1	TRBJ2-6	TRBV7-9	.	CASSFPRQGHSGANVLTF	TGTGCCAGCAGCTTTCCCAGACAGGGGCACTCTGGGGCCAACGTCCTGACTTTC
TRBD2	TRBJ2-5	TRBV11-2	.	CASSLSGGRETQYF	TGTGCCAGCAGCTTAAGCGGGGGGCGTGAGACCCAGTACTTC
.	TRBJ1-1	TRBV9	.	CASSQEGVGEAFF	TGTGCCAGCAGCCAAGAGGGGGTGGGTGAAGCTTTCTTT
TRBD1	TRBJ1-6	TRBV5-1	.	CASSLEDRARSPLHF	TGCGCCAGCAGCTTGGAGGACAGGGCCAGGTCACCCCTCCACTTT
.	TRBJ2-2	TRBV5-1	.	CASTQKNTGELFF	TGCGCCAGCACCCAGAAGAACACCGGGGAGCTGTTTTTT
.	TRBJ1-1	TRBV15	.	CATSRGLAREKAFF	TGTGCCACCAGCAGAGGTTTGGCCCGAGAGAAAGCTTTCTTT
.	TRBJ1-1	TRBV6-1	many	CASSPLRVRATEAFF	TGTGCCAGCAGCCCGCTTAGGGTCAGGGCGACTGAAGCTTTCTTT